What follows describes a single TCR beta chain. No cognate antigen has been identified for it. Base qualities are not provided; no much larger clone lies one nucleotide away. This specimen comes from a study of blood T cell repertoires in COVID-19 (dated by TCRdb to the early 2020s). Background on the whole study: Samples from collaborators originated in the United States, Italy and Spain and spanned both the acute and convalescent phases of COVID-19. The material from the prospective study consisted of cDNA or gDNA derived from T cells, B-cell-depleted T cells, or PBMCs. Deeply sampled blood TCRbeta repertoires from subjects exposed to, actively infected with, or recovered from COVID-19 were included in the dataset. A freely available public database, intended as a resource for researchers studying the immune response to SARS-CoV-2, is where the repertoires were released. Samples came from the ongoing ImmuneRACE study (first 160 participants) plus 1,254 subjects from 6 global collaborators. Sample metadata almost always included a de-identified subject ID, COVID-19 status, age in years and sex. HLA class I and class II types, where available, came from metadata supplied by the sample provider rather than from assay-based typing.

TCRbeta CDR3 regions were amplified from genomic DNA by means of the immunoSEQ Assay, a bias-controlled multiplex PCR. On the authors' methods: The number of nucleated cells in each sample was estimated from the amplification of reference gene primers within the assay. To quantify the absolute abundance of each unique TCRbeta CDR3 rearrangement, sequence reads were collapsed and filtered. For each sample, productive Simpson clonality was calculated as the square root of Simpson's diversity index across productive rearrangements. TCRdb mirrors the immuneACCESS table, restricted to in-frame sequences. Some clones are absent from its copies; in checked studies, under half trace to an unresolved V gene, and the reason for the others is unknown. V, J and clone size were drawn from that table, and D and trimming were deduced from the DNA. Within this sample are about 330,000 clones, with approximately 90% of them counted one time only. Clones ranked in the top ten supply roughly a tenth of the sample.

On the study overall, not on this receptor specifically: The quantity of clinical and demographic metadata differed by source and by participant and was supplied without curation.

One collaborating source in Seattle enrolled patients while the patients were actively infected and followed the patients over time throughout the course of disease. The collaborating institutions used their own protocols to collect whole blood in K2EDTA tubes. For TCRbeta analysis, collaborator samples were shipped as frozen whole blood, as isolated PBMCs, or as DNA extracted from either sample type. The cysteine opens and the phenylalanine closes a CDR3 of 15 amino acids. CDR3 DNA is the only sequence kept; it has 45 bases, read in frame from the first base. From a lookup of the germline V gene, CDR1 and CDR2 are SGHRS and YFSETQ. Trimming at the junction amounts to 4 bases on V and 6 bases on J, and the germline ends lie 16 bases apart.

The chain links TRBV5-1 with TRBJ2-2; tentative D gene TRBD2, with 6 bases matching. The receptor was derived from a man aged 25 to 40 with COVID-19, enrolled during active disease. Material for sequencing was peripheral blood. CDR3 loop: CASSITGVFSGELFF. At the DNA level, the sequence is TGCGCCAGCAGCATCACGGGGGTGTTCTCCGGGGAGCTGTTTTTT. When the CDR3 is completed using the reference TRBV5-1 and TRBJ2-2 genes on either side, the full variable domain is KAGVTQTPRYLIKTRGQQVTLSCSPISGHRSVSWYQQTPGQGLQFLFEYFSETQRNKGNFPGRFSGRQFSNSRSEMNVSTLELGDSALYLCASSITGVFSGELFFGEGSRLTVL.